A selection of T cell receptor beta chains follows, all from one sample in a study of beta chain features in type 1 diabetes. Produced via immunoSEQ multiplex PCR; TCRdb's table is partial and in-frame only. The data show just over 600,000 clones, roughly 16% seen once. The sample comprised naive CD4+ T cells from blood. The receptors were sampled from a man aged 18 to 30 in good health. CDR3s include the opening cysteine and the closing phenylalanine or tryptophan. Fields, in order: D gene, clone size, V gene, J gene, CDR3 DNA, CDR3 protein. The D gene is left open where the match is weak. Clone size, where shown, is once, few, many, or a class for clones that have expanded.

NA	NA	TRBV2	TRBJ2-1	TGTGCCAGCAGTTCGGGGTCCTTCTACAATGAGCAGTTCTTC	CASSSGSFYNEQFF
NA	NA	TRBV4-3	TRBJ2-7	TGCGCCAGCAGCCAAGAACGGCACGTCTCCTACGAGCAGTACTTC	CASSQERHVSYEQYF
TRBD1	few	TRBV4-2	TRBJ2-2	TGTGCCAGCAGCCAATCCAGGCGACAGGGAACGACCGGGGAGCTGTTTTTT	CASSQSRRQGTTGELFF
NA	NA	TRBV5-1	TRBJ1-2	TGCGCCAGCAGCAACCGGGACCGACGCGCCAAGTTTGATAATTATGGCTACACCTTC	CASSNRDRRAKFDNYGYTF
NA	NA	TRBV9	TRBJ2-1	TGTGCCAGCAGCGTGGGCCCGGAGGGCCGCAATGAGCAGTTCTTC	CASSVGPEGRNEQFF
NA	few	TRBV25-1	TRBJ2-3	TGTGCCAGCACCGAGGGGTGGTACACAGATACGCAGTATTTT	CASTEGWYTDTQYF
NA	NA	TRBV7-9	TRBJ2-5	TGTGCCAGCAGCTTTGGGCTGAGTCACCACTTC	CASSFGLSHHF
TRBD1	once	TRBV4-1	TRBJ2-6	TGCGCCAGCAGCCAAGTCCCGAACAGGGGATTTTATGGGGCCAACGTCCTGACTTTC	CASSQVPNRGFYGANVLTF
NA	NA	TRBV27	TRBJ2-3	TGTGCCAGCAGTTTGATCGAGGGTAGAGATACGCAGTATTTT	CASSLIEGRDTQYF
TRBD1	few	TRBV2	TRBJ2-7	TGTGCCAGCAGTGTTTTACCGGGACAGATCTCCTACGAGCAGTACTTC	CASSVLPGQISYEQYF
NA	few	TRBV28	TRBJ1-6	TGTGCCAGCAGCTCACCCCCCGTGGGGATTGGACCCCTCCACTTT	CASSSPPVGIGPLHF
TRBD2	NA	TRBV9	TRBJ2-3	TGTGCCAGCAGCGTAGCTGCTAGCGGGGGGAAGCAGTATTTT	CASSVAASGGKQYF
TRBD2	few	TRBV18	TRBJ2-7	TGTGCCAGCTCACCACTAGCGGGAGGGCCCGCCTACGAGCAGTACTTC	CASSPLAGGPAYEQYF
NA	few	TRBV6-1	TRBJ2-5	TGTGCCAGCGAATTCGGGGTGCAAGAGACCCAGTACTTC	CASEFGVQETQYF
TRBD1	few	TRBV7-9	TRBJ2-2	TGTGCCAGCAGCTCCCCCGGGACAGGGGGGCCCGGGGAGCTGTTTTTT	CASSSPGTGGPGELFF
TRBD2	few	TRBV9	TRBJ2-1	TGTGCCAGCAGCTCCAAAGGACTAGCGGGGGCCAATGAGCAGTTCTTC	CASSSKGLAGANEQFF
TRBD1	NA	TRBV5-1	TRBJ2-5	TGCGCCAGCAGCCCCTCAGGGGGAAGAGAGACCCAGTACTTC	CASSPSGGRETQYF
NA	NA	TRBV5-5	TRBJ1-2	TGTGCCAGCTCGAATGTGGGGAACGGCGGCTACACCTTC	CASSNVGNGGYTF
TRBD1	NA	TRBV7-9	TRBJ2-3	TGTGCCAGCAGACACACGGGACAGGGGTCCTCAGATACGCAGTATTTT	CASRHTGQGSSDTQYF
NA	NA	TRBV4-2	TRBJ1-1	TGTGCCAGCAGCCAAGTCAATCGACAGACGAACACTGAAGCTTTCTTT	CASSQVNRQTNTEAFF
NA	NA	TRBV15	TRBJ1-4	TGTGCCACCAGGTTTCATGCAACTAATGAAAAACTGTTTTTT	CATRFHATNEKLFF
NA	NA	TRBV9	TRBJ2-2	TGTGCCAGCAGCGTAGCGGGACAGAACACCGGGGAGCTGTTTTTT	CASSVAGQNTGELFF
NA	few	TRBV10-3	TRBJ2-7	TGTGCCATCAGTGAGTCGCGATCATCCTACGAGCAGTACTTC	CAISESRSSYEQYF
TRBD2	few	TRBV10-3	TRBJ2-1	TGTGCCACTGAACCACAGGGACTAGCGGGTAATGAGCAGTTCTTC	CATEPQGLAGNEQFF
TRBD2	few	TRBV7-9	TRBJ2-6	TGTGCCAGCAGGCCTACTAGCGGGGCATCTGGGGCCAACGTCCTGACTTTC	CASRPTSGASGANVLTF
TRBD1	few	TRBV4-2	TRBJ2-7	TGTGCCAGCAGCCAAGGCCTACAGGGGACCTTCTACGAGCAGTACTTC	CASSQGLQGTFYEQYF
NA	few	TRBV28	TRBJ2-1	TGTGCCAGCAGTTTGAAGGGTTCCCGGACAGCTTACAATGAGCAGTTCTTC	CASSLKGSRTAYNEQFF
TRBD2	few	TRBV2	TRBJ2-3	TGTGCCAGCAGTGCCCAAGCGGGGCCTAGCACAGATACGCAGTATTTT	CASSAQAGPSTDTQYF
NA	few	TRBV10-3	TRBJ1-1	TGTGCCACCCGTCGGGACGTCTTGAACACTGAAGCTTTCTTT	CATRRDVLNTEAFF
NA	NA	TRBV18	TRBJ2-7	TGTGCCAGCTCACCGACGTCACCTCCCTCCTACGAGCAGTACTTC	CASSPTSPPSYEQYF
TRBD1	NA	TRBV27	TRBJ1-2	TGTGCCAGCAGTTTAGCCGGGACAGACTATGGCTACACCTTC	CASSLAGTDYGYTF
NA	NA	TRBV6-1	TRBJ1-1	TGTGCCAGCAGTGAAACCCGGACCCAGGGTTATGCTTTCTTT	CASSETRTQGYAFF
TRBD1	NA	TRBV7-2	TRBJ2-4	TGTGCCAGCAGCTTAGTGGGACAGAAAAACATTCAGTACTTC	CASSLVGQKNIQYF
NA	few	TRBV4-1	TRBJ2-1	TGCGCCAGCAGCCAACCAGGGAGAAGACCCTACAATGAGCAGTTCTTC	CASSQPGRRPYNEQFF
NA	few	TRBV9	TRBJ2-7	TGTGCCAGCAGCCTCACGGACGATACCTACGAGCAGTACTTC	CASSLTDDTYEQYF
TRBD1	few	TRBV4-1	TRBJ1-5	TGCGCCAGCAGCCAAGTGGCAGGGGGAATTGGTCAGCCCCAGCATTTT	CASSQVAGGIGQPQHF